The entry that follows covers one T cell receptor beta chain sequence. What it recognizes is unknown. The missing conserved phenylalanine or tryptophan at the end of this CDR3 makes a read error likely. The data stem from a study of Graves' ophthalmopathy and Graves' hyperthyroidism. Trimming left V 7 bases short and J 1 base short, with 11 bases between. Germline V CDR1 and CDR2: SGHDT, YYEEEE. The CDR3 runs 13 residues. Findings and caveats of the study: Ophthalmopathy could be told apart from stable hyperthyroidism by a 13-signature model (around 88% sensitivity, around 78% specificity). Among thyroid clonotypes expanded above 0.001 frequency, most also appeared in blood. The model forecast ophthalmopathy progression, reaching under 71% sensitivity and around 73% specificity.

PBMCs were isolated from a roughly 10 ml sample of fresh peripheral blood. Investigators amplified TCR beta CDR3 regions from RNA transcripts. In the first round, RT-PCR was carried out with HTBI primers, and a multiplex PCR formed the second round. TCRdb redid the calling of the multiplex PCR reads with MiXCR, one entry per CDR3 protein. The table lists approximately 700,000 distinct CDR3 sequences, roughly 40% of them singletons. This sequence was found in an adult man with Graves' ophthalmopathy. The chain links TRBV5-6 to TRBJ1-1; unclear D gene. The specimen was peripheral blood. The CDR3 DNA reads TGTGCCAGCGACGCTTCGGGGAACACTGAAGCTTTCCTT. Protein: CASDASGNTEAFL.